This T cell receptor beta chain was identified during a study of T cell responses to AZD1222 COVID-19 vaccine. Study-wide results and limits: White British ancestry dominated among donors, who included more females, and clonal diversity was possibly underestimated. Only a handful of AZD1222 recipients, six or seven in all, had baseline seropositivity.

On this clone: The antigen remains unidentified.

Assay used: immunoSEQ multiplex PCR; TCRdb lists only in-frame clones, some missing. The sample carries some 150,000 clones, roughly 84% recorded once. This sequence was found in an adult who received the AZD1222 COVID-19 vaccine. The specimen comprised peripheral blood, sampled 28 days after the second AZD1222 dose.

CDR3 bases: TGTGCCACCAGGGAGTGGGACACTGAAGCTTTCTTT. Its protein is CATREWDTEAFF. V and J are TRBV6-5 and TRBJ1-1; weak D call: TRBD1 (5 bases). V was clipped by 10 bases and J by 3 bases, with 12 bases between them. Germline-derived CDR1 and CDR2 are MNHEY and SVGAGI. The CDR3 is 12 amino acids.